This T cell receptor beta chain was profiled in a study of cytomegalovirus exposure and HLA in healthy donors. The germline V and J ends were trimmed by 0 bases and 4 bases, with 12 bases remaining between them. Germline V gene lookup returns CDR1 MNHEY and CDR2 SVGAGI. This CDR3 spans 15 amino acids. The study's findings and limits: TCR beta chain V- and J-gene trimming was linked, in a later analysis, to a missense variant in DCLRE1C. Indistinguishable V segments such as TRBV6-2 and TRBV6-3 were excluded. Later analysis found that TCR beta chains associated with HLA were more clonally expanded than other, equally common chains. The authors confirmed in vitro that a few CMV-associated chains were specific for CMV antigens.

It was with 60 Vbeta and 13 Jbeta primers that the PCR ran. The data were produced by immunoSEQ multiplex PCR, yet TCRdb's version contains in-frame clones alone and is incomplete. The sample lists around 130,000 clones, approximately 80% occurring once. Details on this clone: Its specificity is not known.

The sequence derives from a man in his forties in good health and CMV-seronegative. The chain recombines TRBV6-5 with TRBJ1-1, with D maybe TRBD1 (5 bases). Sequencing input: PBMCs. CDR3 loop: CASSYSKGRVTEAFF. As DNA, the CDR3 is TGTGCCAGCAGTTACTCGAAGGGGAGGGTCACTGAAGCTTTCTTT.